These 16 T cell receptor beta chains originate from one sample sequenced in a study of blood T cell repertoires in COVID-19. This table comes from immunoSEQ multiplex PCR, and its TCRdb copy is limited to in-frame clones, with some not included. The table records tens of thousands of clones, approximately 82% of them present only once. The sample comprised peripheral blood. The receptor set was obtained from a man aged 45-60 years with active or convalescent COVID-19.

V gene TRBV15 combines with J gene TRBJ2-2; maybe TRBD1 (6 bases). V lost 3 bases, J lost 13 bases, and 12 bases lay in between. CDR3 length: 12 amino acids. Germline V gene data show CDR1 as LNHNV and CDR2 as YYDKDF (reference sequence). The CDR3 DNA sequence: TGTGCCACCAGCAGCCGGGACAATGGGCTGTTTTTT. Translated: CATSSRDNGLFF.

This chain joins TRBV4-2 and TRBJ2-3; D gene unclear. In germline, CDR1 is LGHNA, CDR2 YNFKEQ. This CDR3 region has 16 residues. The V end lost 0 bases, the J end lost 1 base, and 11 bases lay between the germline ends. The CDR3 spells CASSQEFTTRTDTQYF. CDR3 DNA: TGTGCCAGCAGCCAAGAGTTCACAACCCGCACAGATACGCAGTATTTT.

The CDR3 nucleotides are TGTGCCAGCACCGCGGACAGGGCCGACAATGAGCAGTTCTTC. The encoded protein is CASTADRADNEQFF. V and J are TRBV3-1 (or the pseudogene TRBV3-2) and TRBJ2-1, with TRBD1 identical over 8 bases. V dropped 7 bases and J dropped 5; count of bases not matched to a gene: 7. Germline assignment: CDR1 LGHDT and CDR2 YNNKEL (reference sequence). The CDR3 has 14 residues.

This rearrangement joins TRBV6-5 to TRBJ1-1; the D is unclear. CDR1 MNHEY and CDR2 SVGAGI come from the germline V gene. Trimming removed 6 bases at V and 0 bases at J, with 8 bases between. The length of the CDR3 is 13 residues. The CDR3 loop is CASSLQLNTEAFF. Written as DNA, the CDR3 is TGTGCCAGCAGCCTACAGTTGAACACTGAAGCTTTCTTT.

This clone was observed a single time. The chain has TRBV21-1 and TRBJ2-7; TRBD1 was called by the table and not checked on the DNA. TRBV21-1 is tagged as a pseudogene. This CDR3 is 14 amino acids long. The CDR3 DNA follows: TGTGCCAGCAGGTGGGACAGGGTATTTTACGAGCAGTACGTC. Translated, it gives CASRWDRVFYEQYV.

The rearrangement links TRBV29-1 to TRBJ2-1, with D perhaps matching TRBD2 (5 bases). CDR3 length equals 15 residues. CDR1 and CDR2 (germline): SQVTM, ANQGSEA. Trimming shortened V by 4 bases and J by 6 bases, and 19 bases separated the two germline ends. This CDR3 is CSVVLGLSASNEQFF. CDR3 sequence (DNA): TGCAGCGTTGTCCTAGGACTCTCGGCCTCCAATGAGCAGTTCTTC.

This chain connects TRBV5-4 to TRBJ2-2; D may be TRBD1 (6 bases). V lost 2 bases to trimming and J lost 7 bases, with 12 bases between them. The CDR3 sequence is 14 residues long. Germline CDR1 and CDR2: SGHNT and YYREEE (reference sequence). The CDR3 region is CASSFGQGNGELFF. Here the CDR3 DNA reads TGTGCCAGCAGCTTTGGCCAGGGGAACGGGGAGCTGTTTTTT.

This chain connects TRBV2 to TRBJ2-1; 9 bases fit TRBD2. V shed 3 bases and J 4 bases; nucleotides not matched to a gene: 7. The CDR3 sequence is 16 residues long. CDR1 SNHLY and CDR2 FYNNEI come from the germline V gene. The CDR3 region is CASSDQISGGYNEQFF. The CDR3 DNA follows: TGTGCCAGCAGTGATCAGATTAGCGGGGGATACAATGAGCAGTTCTTC.

The chain is built from TRBV2 and TRBJ1-5, with 7 positions matching TRBD1. The CDR3 contains 17 residues. J gave up 2 bases and V 6 bases, and 13 bases lay outside the gene matches. Germline V lookup: CDR1 SNHLY, CDR2 FYNNEI. The CDR3 loop reads CASSAGTVTDGNQPQHF. The CDR3 region has the DNA TGTGCCAGCAGCGCCGGGACAGTTACCGACGGCAATCAGCCCCAGCATTTT.

V is TRBV5-1 and J is TRBJ2-6; 7 bases are shared with TRBD1. The length of the CDR3 is 16 residues. The ends lost 1 base at V and 0 bases at J; junction bases unmatched: 1. From germline, CDR1 is SGHRS and CDR2 YFSETQ. The CDR3 here is CASSLSGGSGANVLTF. The CDR3 DNA follows: TGCGCCAGCAGCTTGTCAGGGGGCTCTGGGGCCAACGTCCTGACTTTC.

V gene TRBV9 combines with J gene TRBJ2-2, with 13 bases matching TRBD2. The CDR3 covers 20 residues. The V and J ends lost 3 bases and 3 bases, in that order; junction bases with no gene match: 14. CDR1 is SGDLS, CDR2 YYNGEE, per germline. The CDR3 loop reads CASSARSGTSGAFDTGELFF. The CDR3, as DNA: TGTGCCAGCAGCGCCCGCTCCGGGACTAGCGGGGCCTTTGACACCGGGGAGCTGTTTTTT.

J is TRBJ2-5 and V is TRBV9; tentative D call: TRBD1 (5 bases). The CDR3 length is 13 residues. Germline assignment: CDR1 SGDLS and CDR2 YYNGEE. V was cut by 0 bases and J by 9 bases, with 12 bases left in between. The CDR3 DNA sequence: TGTGCCAGCAGCGTAGAGGCAGGGAAGCCCCAGTACTTC. Encoded protein: CASSVEAGKPQYF.

The gene calls are TRBV7-2 and TRBJ1-2, with 7 nucleotides matching TRBD1. Trimming took 6 bases from V and 8 from J; bases not matched to a gene: 12. Germline CDR1 and CDR2: SGHTA and FQGNSA. CDR3 length: 14 amino acids. The CDR3, as DNA: TGTGCCAGCAGTGGCTGGCAGGGGGTGAGAGGCTACACCTTC. Translation: CASSGWQGVRGYTF.

The gene calls are TRBV5-1 and TRBJ1-3; maybe TRBD1 (6 bases). This CDR3 contains 15 residues. Per the germline V gene, CDR1 is SGHRS and CDR2 is YFSETQ. V lost 2 bases to trimming and J lost 4 bases, with 13 bases between them. The CDR3 DNA reads TGCGCCAGCAGCTTTTCAGGGGAAGCGGGAAACACCATATATTTT. Amino acids: CASSFSGEAGNTIYF.

The rearrangement links TRBV6-1 to TRBJ2-4, with D possibly matching TRBD1 (5 bases). Per germline, CDR1 MNHNS and CDR2 SASEGT. The CDR3 has 15 amino acids. V was shortened by 1 base and J by 0 bases, with 7 bases between the two germline ends. This CDR3 is CASSEGTLAKNIQYF. The DNA of the CDR3 is TGTGCCAGCAGTGAAGGGACACTAGCCAAAAACATTCAGTACTTC.

The rearrangement joins TRBV6-5 to TRBJ2-1; D perhaps matches TRBD1 (6 bases). V gave up 2 bases and J gave up 6 bases, with 11 bases separating them. Germline assignment: CDR1 MNHEY and CDR2 SVGAGI. This CDR3 comprises 14 residues. The CDR3 nucleotides read TGTGCCAGCAGTTACGGGGGCGCTAGCAATGAGCAGTTCTTC. Its protein is CASSYGGASNEQFF.